This TCR beta chain was identified in a study of blood T cell repertoires in COVID-19 (TCRdb year 2020). Describing the broader study: Collaborator samples came from the United States, Italy and Spain and covered acute and convalescent phases of COVID-19. The material from the prospective study consisted of cDNA or gDNA derived from T cells, B-cell-depleted T cells, or PBMCs. Subjects who had been exposed to COVID-19, were actively infected with it, or had recovered from it provided the deeply sampled blood TCRbeta repertoires that made up the dataset. The repertoires were released in a freely available public database meant as a resource for research on the immune response to SARS-CoV-2. Samples were obtained from the ongoing ImmuneRACE study (first 160 participants) and from roughly 1,300 subjects provided by 6 global collaborators. The sample metadata nearly always contained a de-identified subject ID, COVID-19 status, age in years and sex. Where HLA class I and class II types were available, the types were taken from metadata supplied by the sample provider, not from assay-based typing.

Each collaborating institution followed its own protocols to collect whole blood in K2EDTA tubes. For TCRbeta analysis, collaborator samples were shipped as frozen whole blood, as isolated PBMCs, or as DNA extracted from either sample type. The trim is 0 bases for V and 7 bases for J, with a gap of 12 bases between the germline ends. The germline V gene (reference sequence) specifies LNHNV as CDR1 and YYDKDF as CDR2. Spanning cysteine to phenylalanine, the CDR3 consists of 14 amino acids. Solely the CDR3 DNA is kept, with 42 bases framed from the first base. On the study overall, not on this receptor specifically: The amount of clinical and demographic metadata varied by source and participant and was provided uncurated.

TCRbeta CDR3 regions were amplified from genomic DNA by means of the immunoSEQ Assay, a bias-controlled multiplex PCR. The published analysis was carried out like this. The number of nucleated cells in each sample was estimated by amplification of reference gene primers within the assay. Sequence reads were collapsed and filtered to measure the absolute abundance of every unique TCRbeta CDR3 rearrangement. For each sample, productive Simpson clonality was calculated by taking the square root of Simpson's diversity index across productive rearrangements. Held by TCRdb, this immuneACCESS table contains in-frame sequences only and omits some clones. Under half of the omission traces to an unresolved V gene where checked; the cause of the rest is unknown. The V and J calls and clone size come from that table; D and trimming were worked out from the DNA. Recorded for this sample are 90,000 to 150,000 clones; about 85% of them occurred a single time. The ten largest make up about 11% of the sample.

Notes on this clone: The antigen it recognizes is unknown. No base qualities exist here, and no much larger clone lies one base off it.

The receptor comes from an elderly man with acute or convalescent COVID-19. The sample taken for sequencing was peripheral blood. The rearranged chain carries TRBV15 and TRBJ1-2; no D segment can be confidently identified. This receptor carries the CDR3 CATSRDEGALGYTF. The bases are TGTGCCACCAGCAGAGATGAGGGCGCCCTTGGCTACACCTTC. Outside the CDR3, residues come from the reference TRBV15 and TRBJ1-2 proteins, so the full variable domain is: DAMVIQNPRYQVTQFGKPVTLSCSQTLNHNVMYWYQQKSSQAPKLLFHYYDKDFNNEADTPDNFQSRRPNTSFCFLDIRSPGLGDTAMYLCATSRDEGALGYTFGSGTRLTVV.